This T cell receptor beta chain was documented in a study of control samples from healthy donors and cancer patients. CDR1 is LNHDA, CDR2 SQIVND, per germline (reference sequence). The CDR3 length is 16 residues. V was cut by 4 bases and J by 3 bases, with 16 bases left in between. Repertoires were generated with immunoSEQ multiplex PCR, while TCRdb's copy carries only in-frame clones and drops some. The sample records fewer than 85,000 clones, about 94% being singletons. The sequenced sample consisted of blood. V gene TRBV19 combines with J gene TRBJ1-5, with a tentative D call TRBD1 (5 bases). This receptor was obtained from a woman in her 30s in good health. The DNA of the CDR3 is TGTGCCAGTAGTAGTCGCCGGGACGGATACAATCAGCCCCAGCATTTT. Its protein product is CASSSRRDGYNQPQHF.